The 14 T cell receptor beta chains below were found in one sample sequenced in a study of T cell responses to AZD1222 COVID-19 vaccine. Assay used: immunoSEQ multiplex PCR; TCRdb lists only in-frame clones, some missing. The sample has around 120,000 clones; 75% to 85% are singletons. Here the sequenced sample was peripheral blood, taken 28 days after the second AZD1222 dose. The receptors originated from an adult who received the AZD1222 COVID-19 vaccine.

The rearrangement joins TRBV12-3 or TRBV12-4 to TRBJ1-1; D is perhaps TRBD1 (5 bases). The CDR3 loop spans 13 amino acids. Trimming shortened V by 5 bases and J by 7 bases, and 14 bases separated the two germline ends. This CDR3 is CASSRDGVGEAFF. The DNA for the CDR3 is TGTGCCAGCAGTAGGGACGGTGTTGGTGAAGCTTTCTTT.

On this clone: Different DNA sequences within this sample yield the same CDR3. The chain uses TRBV19 and TRBJ1-1; TRBD1 matches 9 bases. V lost 8 bases to trimming and J lost 5 bases; unmatched junction nucleotides: 6. CDR3 length: 13 amino acids. CDR1 is LNHDA and CDR2 is SQIVND in the germline V gene (reference sequence). CDR3 in DNA: TGTGCCAGTGGGGAACAGGGGGCAACTGAAGCTTTCTTT. It codes for CASGEQGATEAFF.

This clone was counted a single time. The genes are TRBV7-8 and TRBJ1-2; D gene unclear. There are 16 residues in the CDR3. Germline CDR1 SGHVS, CDR2 FQNEAQ. Trimming shortened V by 0 bases and J by 6 bases, and 17 bases separated the two germline ends. This chain's CDR3 is CASSLARLVRSHGYTF. In DNA, the CDR3 is TGTGCCAGCAGCTTAGCGCGTTTAGTGAGATCCCATGGCTACACCTTC.

This sequence joins TRBV7-8 and TRBJ1-3; no clear D gene. V was shortened by 5 bases and J by 4 bases, with 6 bases between the two germline ends. Germline values: CDR1 SGHVS, CDR2 FQNEAQ. CDR3 length equals 12 residues. CDR3 DNA: TGTGCCAGCAGCCCCCCGGGAAACACCATATATTTT. It specifies CASSPPGNTIYF.

This clone was counted a few times. The V call is TRBV7-2, the J call TRBJ1-4; D is unresolved. The CDR3 is 14 residues long. CDR1 and CDR2 from the germline V gene are SGHTA and FQGNSA. V lost 2 bases, J lost 7 bases, and 11 bases lay in between. This chain's CDR3 is CASSLWGLGEKLFF. In DNA, the CDR3 is TGTGCCAGCAGCTTATGGGGTTTAGGTGAAAAACTGTTTTTT.

The rearrangement joins TRBV11-2 to TRBJ1-1; TRBD1 might be the D (6 bases). The length of the CDR3 is 13 residues. Between the trimmed V and J ends, which lost 5 bases and 8 bases, there was a span of 15 bases. The germline V gene encodes CDR1 SGHAT and CDR2 FQNNGV. CDR3 protein: CASSKTNREEAFF. In nucleotides, the CDR3 is TGTGCCAGCAGCAAAACGAACAGGGAGGAAGCTTTCTTT.

The chain combines TRBV3-1 (or the pseudogene TRBV3-2) with TRBJ2-7, with 7 bases fitting TRBD1. V lost 1 base to trimming and J lost 3 bases; unmatched junction nucleotides: 0. CDR1 and CDR2 from the germline V gene are LGHDT and YNNKEL (reference sequence). The CDR3 runs 13 residues. CDR3 DNA sequence: TGTGCCAGCAGCCAAGCAGGGGGCTACGAGCAGTACTTC. Residues: CASSQAGGYEQYF.

The chain uses TRBV4-3 and TRBJ1-2; perhaps TRBD1 as D (5 bases). V gave up 3 bases and J gave up 8 bases, with 13 bases separating them. The V gene's germline CDR1 is LGHNA and CDR2 YSLEER. The CDR3 covers 13 residues. In DNA form, the CDR3 reads TGCGCCAGCAGCCAGGGCGGGGCTGGGGGCTACACCTTC. Protein product: CASSQGGAGGYTF.

The CDR3 sequence: CASSQRAGVGNTEAFF. The CDR3 bases are TGCGCCAGCAGCCAACGCGCAGGGGTTGGGAACACTGAAGCTTTCTTT. The chain uses TRBV5-1 and TRBJ1-1, with D possibly matching TRBD1 (6 bases). Germline lookup yields CDR1 SGHRS and CDR2 YFSETQ. The V gene lost 4 bases and the J gene lost 1 base, with 17 bases spanning the gap. The CDR3 runs 16 residues.

This chain connects TRBV7-2 to TRBJ2-7; possibly TRBD2 for D (7 bases). Trimming left V 3 bases short and J 4 bases short, with 10 bases between. The germline V gene has CDR1 SGHTA and CDR2 FQGNSA. This CDR3 region has 13 residues. This CDR3 reads CASSFEGGYEQYF. The CDR3 DNA sequence: TGTGCCAGCAGCTTCGAGGGGGGGTACGAGCAGTACTTC. Complete variable domain (other parts from reference TRBV7-2 and TRBJ2-7): GAGVSQSPSNKVTEKGKDVELRCDPISGHTALYWYRQSLGQGLEFLIYFQGNSAPDKSGLPSDRFSAERTGGSVSTLTIQRTQQEDSAVYLCASSFEGGYEQYFGPGTRLTVT.

The gene calls are TRBV5-1 and TRBJ2-1; D tentatively reads TRBD1 or TRBD2 (5 bases each). Trimming took off 0 bases at V and 6 bases at J, with 13 bases between the two ends. CDR3 length equals 15 residues. The V gene's germline CDR1 is SGHRS and CDR2 YFSETQ. CDR3 coding DNA: TGCGCCAGCAGCTTGGTGGGGACGTCCCTCAATGAGCAGTTCTTC. Protein product: CASSLVGTSLNEQFF.

The rearrangement uses TRBV7-8 and TRBJ1-5, with 7 bases aligning to TRBD1. Germline trimming cut 1 base from V and 3 bases from J; bases unmatched to any gene: 3. This CDR3 has 15 amino acids. Germline CDR1 and CDR2: SGHVS and FQNEAQ. In nucleotides, the CDR3 is TGTGCCAGCAGCTTAGGACAGGGTGCCAATCAGCCCCAGCATTTT. This codes for CASSLGQGANQPQHF. The full variable domain, its missing parts supplied by reference TRBV7-8 and TRBJ1-5, is GAGVSQSPRYKVAKRGQDVALRCDPISGHVSLFWYQQALGQGPEFLTYFQNEAQLDKSGLPSDRFFAERPEGSVSTLKIQRTQQEDSAVYLCASSLGQGANQPQHFGDGTRLSIL.

V usage is TRBV24-1 and J usage is TRBJ2-2; no clear D gene. This CDR3 has 14 amino acids. Trimming left V 5 bases short and J 1 base short, with 7 bases between. Germline V lookup: CDR1 KGHDR, CDR2 SFDVKD. The CDR3 loop reads CATSGSKNTGELFF. The CDR3 nucleotides read TGTGCCACCAGTGGTTCCAAGAACACCGGGGAGCTGTTTTTT.

A few counts support this clone. V is TRBV14 and J is TRBJ2-5; tentatively, D is TRBD1 or TRBD2 (5 bases each). V was clipped by 2 bases and J by 13 bases, with 14 bases between them. Per the germline V gene, CDR1 is SGHDN and CDR2 is FVKESK. This CDR3 spans 12 amino acids. Here the CDR3 reads CASSQTGTQGYF. The CDR3 DNA reads TGTGCCAGCAGCCAAACCGGGACCCAAGGGTACTTC.